The clone carrying this T cell receptor (beta chain) is labeled as medium-sized (0.01 to 0.1%). Each cDNA got a UMI-containing oligo ligated at its 3' end. An equimolar mix of RC1.1 and RC1.2 primed the beta chain across TRBC1 and TRBC2. Via MiXCR, TCRdb re-called the UMI-ligation and nested PCR reads, giving one row per CDR3 protein. The sample yields 40,000 or so distinct CDR3 sequences, 15% to 20% seen once. V shed 6 bases, J shed 6 bases, and the junction held 14 bases outside the gene matches. The CDR3 extends over 16 amino acids. The data derive from a study of quantifying T cell responses using KT2 cells. Study summary: cDNA was made from DNase-treated RNA using alpha and beta constant primers.

The sequence was obtained from a human donor. This sequence joins TRBV12-3 or TRBV12-4 and TRBJ2-5, with TRBD1 identical over 9 bases. The sample was PBMCs spiked with cells of the T cell clone KT2. The CDR3: CASRPDGGQGGQTQYF. As DNA, the CDR3 is TGTGCCAGCAGACCCGATGGGGGACAGGGTGGTCAGACCCAGTACTTC.